One sample yielded the 2 T cell receptor beta chains listed below, sequenced in a study of memory CD4+ T cells and cytomegalovirus serostatus (dated by TCRdb to about 2019). Receptors were amplified or captured by the immunoSEQ multiplex PCR assay. TCRdb re-hosts the immuneACCESS table, in-frame sequences only. Its copies lack some clones; in the studies checked, an unresolved V gene accounts for under half of them, and the cause for the rest is not known. The sample contains tens of thousands of clones, roughly 83% of them found a single time. Around 0.72% of the sample lies in the top ten. A FACSAria II was used to sort memory CD4+ T cells, defined as single viable CD3+CD4+CD8-CD45RO+ cells. The sequencing input was memory CD4+ T cells from blood. These receptors all stem from an adult in good health and CMV-seronegative.

The chain employs TRBV30 and TRBJ2-7; TRBD1 or TRBD2 may be the D gene (5 bases each). V was trimmed by 5 bases and J by 3 bases, leaving 17 bases between them. CDR1 and CDR2 (germline): GTSNPN, SVGIG (reference sequence). There are 14 residues in the CDR3. DNA for the CDR3: TGTGCCTGGGGCCGTGGGGGATTGGGCTACGAGCAGTACTTC. It codes for CAWGRGGLGYEQYF.

V usage is TRBV10-3 and J usage is TRBJ2-7; the D gene is possibly TRBD1 (5 bases). V dropped 3 bases and J dropped 3 bases, with 12 bases sitting between them. There are 14 residues in the CDR3. Germline V CDR1 and CDR2: ENHRY, SYGVKD. The CDR3 region is CAISEFGQGYEQYF. The CDR3 bases are TGTGCCATCAGTGAATTCGGGCAGGGCTACGAGCAGTACTTC.